The 10 T cell receptor beta chains given below trace back to one sample, sequenced in a study. TCRdb passed the 5' RACE reads through MiXCR, listing each CDR3 protein once. In the table there are about 59,000 distinct CDR3 sequences, less than 25% of which are singletons. The sorted Tregs were CD4+CD25+CD127-/low cells. The specimen was tumor-infiltrating Tregs sorted from the breast tumor. These receptors were obtained from a female donor with breast cancer.

The genes are TRBV4-2 and TRBJ1-2; the D gene is possibly TRBD1 (6 bases). V dropped 1 base and J dropped 6 bases, with 12 bases sitting between them. CDR1 LGHNA and CDR2 YNFKEQ come from the germline V gene. This CDR3 is 14 amino acids long. Here the CDR3 reads CASSQGGSGDGYTF. CDR3 nucleotides: TGTGCCAGCAGCCAAGGCGGGTCAGGGGATGGCTACACCTTC.

This clonotype has a handful of counts. The V call is TRBV7-3, the J call TRBJ2-1; 7 bases match TRBD1. J was trimmed by 0 bases and V by 5 bases; bases with no gene match: 10. Germline V CDR1 and CDR2: SGHTA, FQGTGA. This CDR3 region has 17 residues. DNA for the CDR3: TGTGCCAGCAGCCCACAATACAGGGGCCTCTCCTACAATGAGCAGTTCTTC. The encoded protein is CASSPQYRGLSYNEQFF. Variable domain in full (rest from reference TRBV7-3 and TRBJ2-1): GAGVSQTPSNKVTEKGKYVELRCDPISGHTALYWYRQSLGQGPEFLIYFQGTGAADDSGLPNDRFFAVRPEGSVSTLKIQRTERGDSAVYLCASSPQYRGLSYNEQFFGPGTRLTVL.

This clonotype was found many times. This chain connects TRBV6-5 to TRBJ1-6; 7 positions match TRBD1. With V trimmed by 2 bases and J by 4 bases, 5 bases remained unmatched. Germline CDR1 reads MNHEY; CDR2 reads SVGAGI. This CDR3 has 16 residues. In DNA form, the CDR3 reads TGTGCCAGCAGTTACGGGACAGCTGAGTATAATTCACCCCTCCACTTT. Translated: CASSYGTAEYNSPLHF.

This rearrangement joins TRBV5-1 to TRBJ1-2; TRBD1 might be the D (5 bases). Germline CDR1 SGHRS, CDR2 YFSETQ. Trimming removed 7 bases at V and 2 bases at J, with 15 bases between. The CDR3 runs 14 residues. The CDR3 DNA sequence: TGCGCCAGCGCGATCACTCGACAGAACTATGGCTACACCTTC. This encodes CASAITRQNYGYTF.

V is TRBV18 and J is TRBJ2-3; TRBD1 agrees at 7 bases. In germline, CDR1 is KGHSH, CDR2 LQKENI. CDR3 length equals 16 residues. Unmatched junction bases numbered 9, after V lost 3 bases and J lost 3 bases. For the CDR3, the DNA is TGTGCCAGCTCACCGTCGGTCCCAGGGGGAACAGATACGCAGTATTTT. It yields the protein CASSPSVPGGTDTQYF.

In this sample, this clonotype turned up a few times. V usage is TRBV24-1 and J usage is TRBJ2-6; TRBD1 matches 7 bases. The CDR3 has 15 residues. The J segment lost 1 base and the V segment lost 9 bases, leaving 5 bases of the junction unmatched. The germline V gene has CDR1 KGHDR and CDR2 SFDVKD. CDR3 protein: CATQQGKSGANVLTF. The CDR3 DNA is TGTGCCACCCAACAGGGGAAGTCTGGGGCCAACGTCCTGACTTTC.

This clonotype was counted only a few times. V gene TRBV5-1 combines with J gene TRBJ1-1, with D maybe TRBD1 (5 bases). Germline V lookup: CDR1 SGHRS, CDR2 YFSETQ. CDR3 length equals 12 residues. The ends were cut back, 1 base at V and 5 bases at J, with 6 bases in the middle. In DNA form, the CDR3 reads TGCGCCAGCAGCTTGCAGGGAACTGAAGCTTTCTTT. Amino acids: CASSLQGTEAFF.

This clonotype was seen a few times. The genes are TRBV20-1 and TRBJ1-1, with TRBD1 matching 8 bases. This CDR3 has 13 residues. Losses at the gene ends were 4 bases for V and 3 bases for J; bases not matched to a gene: 4. Germline V lookup: CDR1 DFQATT, CDR2 SNEGSKA (reference sequence). The CDR3 loop reads CSAKQGEDTEAFF. CDR3 DNA: TGCAGTGCTAAACAGGGGGAGGACACTGAAGCTTTCTTT.

The chain has TRBV2 and TRBJ2-7; D perhaps matches TRBD1 (6 bases). The CDR3 sequence is 13 residues long. Germline V gene data show CDR1 as SNHLY and CDR2 as FYNNEI. Trimming stripped 5 bases from V and 6 bases from J, with 14 bases between. CDR3 region: CASSWDTLGEQYF. In DNA, the CDR3 is TGTGCCAGCAGTTGGGACACCCTGGGCGAGCAGTACTTC.

This chain links TRBV10-3 with TRBJ2-7; the D is unclear. The germline gives CDR1 ENHRY, CDR2 SYGVKD. Trimming took 6 bases from V and 8 from J, leaving 20 bases between them. The CDR3 extends over 14 amino acids. CDR3 sequence (DNA): TGTGCCATCAGAAAGAATGGAAGGCAAGACAAGCAGTACTTC. Its protein is CAIRKNGRQDKQYF.